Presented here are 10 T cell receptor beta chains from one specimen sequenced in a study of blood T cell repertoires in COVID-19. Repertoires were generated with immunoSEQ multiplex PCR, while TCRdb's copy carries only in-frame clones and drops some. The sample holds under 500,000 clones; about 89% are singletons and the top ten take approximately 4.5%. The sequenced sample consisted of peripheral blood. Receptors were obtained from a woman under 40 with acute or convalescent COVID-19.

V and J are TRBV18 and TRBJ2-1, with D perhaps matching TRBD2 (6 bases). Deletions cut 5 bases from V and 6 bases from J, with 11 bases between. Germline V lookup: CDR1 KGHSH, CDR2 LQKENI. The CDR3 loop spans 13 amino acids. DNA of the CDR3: TGTGCCAGCTCATCTGGACTAAGCAATGAGCAGTTCTTC. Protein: CASSSGLSNEQFF.

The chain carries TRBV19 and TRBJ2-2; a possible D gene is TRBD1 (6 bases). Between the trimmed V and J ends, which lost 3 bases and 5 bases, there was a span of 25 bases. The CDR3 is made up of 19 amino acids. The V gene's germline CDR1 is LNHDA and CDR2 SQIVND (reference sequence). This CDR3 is CASSILSGAAGEWTGELFF. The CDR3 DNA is TGTGCCAGTAGTATTCTTTCAGGAGCGGCAGGGGAATGGACCGGGGAGCTGTTTTTT.

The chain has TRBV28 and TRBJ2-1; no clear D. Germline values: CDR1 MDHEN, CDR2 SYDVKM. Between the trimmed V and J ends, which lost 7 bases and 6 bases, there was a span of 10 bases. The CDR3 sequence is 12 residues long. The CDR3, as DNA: TGTGCCAGCACAGCCTGGGCCAATGAGCAGTTCTTC. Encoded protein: CASTAWANEQFF.

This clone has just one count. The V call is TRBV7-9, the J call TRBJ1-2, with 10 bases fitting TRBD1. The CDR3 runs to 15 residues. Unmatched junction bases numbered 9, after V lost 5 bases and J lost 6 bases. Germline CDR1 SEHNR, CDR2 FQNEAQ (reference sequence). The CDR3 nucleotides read TGTGCCAGCAGCCAAACCGGGACAGGGGCCAATGGCTACACCTTC. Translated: CASSQTGTGANGYTF.

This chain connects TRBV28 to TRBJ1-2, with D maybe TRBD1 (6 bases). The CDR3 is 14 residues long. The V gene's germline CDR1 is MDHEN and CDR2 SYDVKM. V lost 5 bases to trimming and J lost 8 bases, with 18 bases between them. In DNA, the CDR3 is TGTGCCAGCAGTACCCCGGGCCAGGGGCGCGGCTACACCTTC. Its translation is CASSTPGQGRGYTF.

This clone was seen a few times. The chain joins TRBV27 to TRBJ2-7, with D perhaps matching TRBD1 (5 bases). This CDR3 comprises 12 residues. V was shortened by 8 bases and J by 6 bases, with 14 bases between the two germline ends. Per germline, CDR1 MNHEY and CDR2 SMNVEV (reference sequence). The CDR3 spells CASGQGEFEQYF. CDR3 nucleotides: TGTGCCAGCGGACAAGGGGAATTCGAGCAGTACTTC.

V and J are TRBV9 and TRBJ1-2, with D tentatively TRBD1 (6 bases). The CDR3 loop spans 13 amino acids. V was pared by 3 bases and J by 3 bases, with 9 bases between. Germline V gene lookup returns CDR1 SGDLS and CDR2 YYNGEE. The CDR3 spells CASSGGLYYGYTF. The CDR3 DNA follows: TGTGCCAGCAGCGGGGGGCTCTACTATGGCTACACCTTC.

The CDR3 sequence: CASSSRTSGFYEQYF. The CDR3 coding sequence is TGTGCCAGTAGTAGCAGGACTAGCGGGTTCTACGAGCAGTACTTC. This chain links TRBV19 with TRBJ2-7; TRBD2 matches 11 bases. This CDR3 contains 15 residues. Per the germline V gene, CDR1 is LNHDA and CDR2 is SQIVND (reference sequence). Losses at the gene ends were 4 bases for V and 3 bases for J; bases not matched to a gene: 5.

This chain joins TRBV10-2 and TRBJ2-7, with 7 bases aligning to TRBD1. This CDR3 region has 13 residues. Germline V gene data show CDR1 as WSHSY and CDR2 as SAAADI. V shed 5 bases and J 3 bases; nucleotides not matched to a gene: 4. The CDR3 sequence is CASSQGGFYEQYF. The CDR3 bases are TGCGCCAGCAGTCAAGGGGGCTTCTACGAGCAGTACTTC.

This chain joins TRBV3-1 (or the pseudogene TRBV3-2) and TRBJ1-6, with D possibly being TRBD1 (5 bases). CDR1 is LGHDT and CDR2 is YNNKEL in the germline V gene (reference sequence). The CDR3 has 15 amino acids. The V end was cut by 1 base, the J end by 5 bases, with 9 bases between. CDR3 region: CASSQGGVDNSPLHF. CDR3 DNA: TGTGCCAGCAGCCAAGGGGGGGTGGATAATTCACCCCTCCACTTT.